The 32 T cell receptor beta chains presented below share a single source sample, sequenced in a study of graft-versus-host responses after intestinal transplantation. These receptors have no known antigen. The repertoire was sequenced with immunoSEQ multiplex PCR; TCRdb's copy has only in-frame clones and lacks some. The sample lists fewer than 120,000 clones; 80% to 95% were seen once. Material: unstimulated CD8+ T cells sorted from spleen or lymph node cells, obtained before intestinal transplant. These receptors were collected from a human donor who received an intestinal transplant.

The chain employs TRBV27 and TRBJ1-1; no clear D. The V end lost 6 bases, the J end lost 1 base, and 6 bases lay between the germline ends. Germline V gene sequence: CDR1 MNHEY, CDR2 SMNVEV (reference sequence). The CDR3 spans 12 residues. The CDR3 region is CASRLGNTEAFF. The CDR3 DNA reads TGTGCCAGCAGGTTGGGGAACACTGAAGCTTTCTTT.

The chain has TRBV2 and TRBJ1-2, with a weak D call TRBD1 (5 bases). V lost 10 bases and J 4 bases, leaving 10 bases between the germline ends. The CDR3 runs 11 residues. Germline V CDR1 and CDR2: SNHLY, FYNNEI. CDR3 region: CATAGLYGYTF. The CDR3 region has the DNA TGTGCCACCGCGGGGCTCTATGGCTACACCTTC. Together with reference TRBV2 and TRBJ1-2, the CDR3 gives the full variable domain: EPEVTQTPSHQVTQMGQEVILRCVPISNHLYFYWYRQILGQKVEFLVSFYNNEISEKSEIFDDQFSVERPDGSNFTLKIRSTKLEDSAMYFCATAGLYGYTFGSGTRLTVV.

The chain is built from TRBV5-1 and TRBJ2-1; 13 nucleotides match TRBD2. The ends lost 4 bases at V and 0 bases at J; junction bases unmatched: 4. This CDR3 region has 17 residues. Germline V lookup: CDR1 SGHRS, CDR2 YFSETQ. CDR3 residues: CASSPRTSGSSYNEQFF. The DNA for the CDR3 is TGCGCCAGCAGCCCCAGGACTAGCGGGAGCTCCTACAATGAGCAGTTCTTC.

The chain recombines TRBV2 with TRBJ2-2, with 13 bases matching TRBD2. Per germline, CDR1 SNHLY and CDR2 FYNNEI. The CDR3 has 16 amino acids. V was clipped by 5 bases and J by 6 bases; unmatched bases: 6. This CDR3 reads CASSSGLAGEPGELFF. For the CDR3, the DNA is TGTGCCAGCAGTTCTGGACTAGCGGGAGAGCCCGGGGAGCTGTTTTTT. The full variable domain, completed using reference TRBV2 and TRBJ2-2, is EPEVTQTPSHQVTQMGQEVILRCVPISNHLYFYWYRQILGQKVEFLVSFYNNEISEKSEIFDDQFSVERPDGSNFTLKIRSTKLEDSAMYFCASSSGLAGEPGELFFGEGSRLTVL.

The chain is built from TRBV27 and TRBJ2-5; weak D call: TRBD1 (6 bases). The CDR3 consists of 13 residues. Germline CDR1 reads MNHEY; CDR2 reads SMNVEV (reference sequence). The V end lost 6 bases, the J end lost 1 base, and 9 bases lay between the germline ends. Here the CDR3 DNA reads TGTGCCAGCAGATTGGACAGCCAAGAGACCCAGTACTTC. It yields the protein CASRLDSQETQYF.

J is TRBJ2-1 and V is TRBV5-4, with 9 bases identical to TRBD2. The CDR3 runs to 17 residues. V lost 5 bases and J lost 4; bases outside the gene matches: 13. Germline V gene lookup returns CDR1 SGHNT and CDR2 YYREEE (reference sequence). The CDR3 DNA sequence: TGTGCCAGCAGTTCATTTATTGGACTAGCGAATTACAATGAGCAGTTCTTC. This codes for CASSSFIGLANYNEQFF.

The chain uses TRBV9 and TRBJ2-3; the D gene is possibly TRBD2 (5 bases). The germline V gene encodes CDR1 SGDLS and CDR2 YYNGEE. CDR3 size: 17 residues. Trimming cost V 5 bases and J 0 bases, with 19 bases left between them. DNA for the CDR3: TGTGCCAGCAGTGACTTCGGGGTGTCTTCTAGCACAGATACGCAGTATTTT. As protein: CASSDFGVSSSTDTQYF.

The chain carries TRBV4-2 and TRBJ2-7, with D tentatively TRBD2 (5 bases). CDR1 is LGHNA and CDR2 is YNFKEQ in the germline V gene. V dropped 1 base and J dropped 4 bases, with 20 bases sitting between them. The CDR3 is 17 amino acids. CDR3 in DNA: TGTGCCAGCAGCCAAGTCAGGAGCGGTTCACCCTCGTACGAGCAGTACTTC. It yields the protein CASSQVRSGSPSYEQYF.

The V call is TRBV2, the J call TRBJ2-7; 7 nucleotides align to TRBD2. V gave up 4 bases and J gave up 3 bases; unmatched junction bases: 6. Germline CDR1 and CDR2: SNHLY and FYNNEI. CDR3 length: 14 residues. The CDR3 loop reads CASSGTGGLYEQYF. CDR3 nucleotides: TGTGCCAGCAGTGGAACGGGAGGACTCTACGAGCAGTACTTC. The complete variable domain, with remaining parts taken from reference TRBV2 and TRBJ2-7, reads EPEVTQTPSHQVTQMGQEVILRCVPISNHLYFYWYRQILGQKVEFLVSFYNNEISEKSEIFDDQFSVERPDGSNFTLKIRSTKLEDSAMYFCASSGTGGLYEQYFGPGTRLTVT.

The rearrangement uses TRBV11-2 and TRBJ2-7; 11 bases agree with TRBD2. The CDR3 has 17 amino acids. Germline CDR1 reads SGHAT; CDR2 reads FQNNGV. After removal of 0 bases from V and 2 bases from J, the junction contained 6 bases not matched to a gene. CDR3 in amino acids: CASSLDPLAGGTYEQYF. CDR3 DNA sequence: TGTGCCAGCAGCTTAGATCCCCTAGCGGGAGGAACCTACGAGCAGTACTTC.

The genes are TRBV7-6 and TRBJ1-2; D may be TRBD1 (6 bases). The CDR3 is 14 residues long. V was cut by 0 bases and J by 10 bases, with 15 bases left in between. Germline CDR1 and CDR2: SGHVS and FNYEAQ. CDR3 region: CASSLAGAGHDYTF. The CDR3, as DNA: TGTGCCAGCAGCTTAGCGGGGGCAGGCCACGACTACACCTTC.

CDR3 nucleotide sequence: TGTGCCAGTAGTCCAAACAAGGGACTCCGGGAGCAGTTCTTC. As protein: CASSPNKGLREQFF. The chain uses TRBV19 and TRBJ2-1; a weak D match, TRBD2 (6 bases). The CDR3 has 14 amino acids. V was trimmed by 5 bases and J by 10 bases, leaving 18 bases between them. The germline gives CDR1 LNHDA, CDR2 SQIVND (reference sequence).

V usage is TRBV15 and J usage is TRBJ2-1; 10 bases match TRBD2. V lost 0 bases to trimming and J lost 8 bases; unmatched junction nucleotides: 10. The CDR3 loop spans 17 amino acids. The germline V gene has CDR1 LNHNV and CDR2 YYDKDF (reference sequence). The CDR3 region has the DNA TGTGCCACCAGCAGAGAAATGAGCGGGAGGGCCGGGTATGAGCAGTTCTTC. This codes for CATSREMSGRAGYEQFF.

The J gene is TRBJ1-1, the V gene TRBV7-6, with 10 bases lining up with TRBD1. CDR1 SGHVS and CDR2 FNYEAQ come from the germline V gene. The CDR3 is made up of 15 amino acids. J gave up 11 bases and V 1 base, and 10 bases lay outside the gene matches. The CDR3 DNA reads TGTGCCAGCAGCTTAGGGAGGGGACAGGGGCTTAGTGCTTTCTTT. Amino acid sequence: CASSLGRGQGLSAFF.

The chain combines TRBV6-5 with TRBJ1-5, with TRBD1 identical over 7 bases. Germline values: CDR1 MNHEY, CDR2 SVGAGI. Germline trimming cut 5 bases from V and 1 base from J; bases unmatched to any gene: 5. CDR3 size: 15 residues. The CDR3 coding sequence is TGTGCCAGCAGTACTGACAGGGAGAGCAATCAGCCCCAGCATTTT. Protein sequence: CASSTDRESNQPQHF.

Written as DNA, the CDR3 is TGTGCCAGCTCACCGGGGGGCCTTGGGCAGGGCCCCTCTGGGGCCAACGTCCTGACTTTC. Encoded protein: CASSPGGLGQGPSGANVLTF. This chain uses TRBV18 with TRBJ2-6, with D perhaps TRBD1 or TRBD2 (6 bases each). The V gene lost 3 bases and the J gene lost 0 bases, with 21 bases spanning the gap. This CDR3 has 20 amino acids. Germline V gene sequence: CDR1 KGHSH, CDR2 LQKENI.

The chain carries TRBV27 and TRBJ2-7, with a weak D call TRBD2 (6 bases). This CDR3 comprises 15 residues. V lost 3 bases and J lost 2, with 14 bases in between. Germline CDR1 and CDR2: MNHEY and SMNVEV (reference sequence). The CDR3 here is CASSFQPGSPYEQYF. In DNA, the CDR3 is TGTGCCAGCAGTTTTCAACCCGGGAGCCCCTACGAGCAGTACTTC.

This rearrangement joins TRBV6-4 to TRBJ2-1; D not certain. The V end was cut by 2 bases, the J end by 7 bases, with 9 bases between. This CDR3 comprises 13 residues. Germline CDR1 and CDR2: MRHNA and SNTAGT. The CDR3 DNA reads TGTGCCAGCAGTGACAGGATGGGGAATGAGCAGTTCTTC. Amino acids: CASSDRMGNEQFF.

The V call is TRBV5-1, the J call TRBJ2-1, with 10 bases fitting TRBD2. This CDR3 contains 16 residues. Germline trimming cut 4 bases from V and 2 bases from J; bases unmatched to any gene: 6. Germline V gene data show CDR1 as SGHRS and CDR2 as YFSETQ. The CDR3 protein is CASSDYSGRPYNEQFF. For the CDR3, the DNA is TGCGCCAGCAGCGATTATAGCGGGAGGCCCTACAATGAGCAGTTCTTC.

The chain has TRBV10-3 and TRBJ1-2, with 8 bases that match TRBD1. Germline V CDR1 and CDR2: ENHRY, SYGVKD. V was pared by 6 bases and J by 3 bases, with 6 bases of the junction left unmatched. The CDR3 length is 14 residues. CDR3 sequence reads: CAIRAPDRDYGYTF. CDR3 coding DNA: TGTGCCATCAGGGCCCCGGACAGGGACTATGGCTACACCTTC.

This chain uses TRBV5-1 with TRBJ2-2, with 10 bases fitting TRBD1. The CDR3 has 17 residues. J lost 4 bases, V lost 5 bases, and 11 bases had no gene match. Germline values: CDR1 SGHRS, CDR2 YFSETQ. The CDR3 here is CASSFHPGQGFTGELFF. The CDR3 nucleotides are TGCGCCAGCAGTTTTCACCCGGGACAGGGGTTCACCGGGGAGCTGTTTTTT.

V is TRBV28 and J is TRBJ1-2; 8 nucleotides match TRBD1. CDR3 length equals 13 residues. Unmatched junction bases numbered 3, after V lost 5 bases and J lost 4 bases. Germline CDR1 is MDHEN and CDR2 is SYDVKM. CDR3 sequence reads: CASSEGQAYGYTF. The CDR3 region has the DNA TGTGCCAGCAGTGAGGGACAGGCCTATGGCTACACCTTC.

This chain uses TRBV4-1 with TRBJ2-5; TRBD2 matches 13 bases. Germline CDR1 is MGHRA and CDR2 is YSYEKL. Unmatched junction bases numbered 0, after V lost 1 base and J lost 1 base. The CDR3 runs to 16 residues. In nucleotides, the CDR3 is TGCGCCAGCAGCCAAGGGACTAGCGGGAGCCAAGAGACCCAGTACTTC. Its translation: CASSQGTSGSQETQYF.

This clone showed up just once. Other DNA sequences within the sample encode an identical CDR3. This chain connects TRBV11-2 to TRBJ1-1; perhaps TRBD1 as D (5 bases). Germline CDR1 and CDR2: SGHAT and FQNNGV. CDR3 length: 13 residues. Between the trimmed V and J ends, which lost 3 bases and 1 base, there was a span of 6 bases. The CDR3 loop is CASSFGGNTEAFF. CDR3 DNA: TGTGCCAGCAGCTTTGGGGGGAACACTGAAGCTTTCTTT.

In its sample, this clone was seen once. The chain is built from TRBV29-1 and TRBJ1-4, with D perhaps matching TRBD1 (6 bases). The germline CDR1 and CDR2 sequences are SQVTM and ANQGSEA. CDR3 length: 14 residues. V was clipped by 3 bases and J by 3 bases, with 11 bases between them. Here the CDR3 reads CSVEGGAANEKLFF. CDR3 bases: TGCAGCGTTGAGGGGGGGGCCGCTAATGAAAAACTGTTTTTT.

The V call is TRBV25-1, the J call TRBJ1-2, with a possible D match to TRBD1 (5 bases). The CDR3 is 14 amino acids. Between the trimmed V and J ends, which lost 5 bases and 4 bases, there was a span of 14 bases. The germline V gene encodes CDR1 MGHDK and CDR2 SYGVNS. The chain's CDR3 is CASSSGLYSYGYTF. The CDR3 DNA is TGTGCCAGCAGTTCGGGACTGTACTCCTATGGCTACACCTTC.

DNA of the CDR3: TGTGCCAGCAGCCCCAGACACGATACGCAGTATTTT. As protein: CASSPRHDTQYF. This chain links TRBV9 with TRBJ2-3; D not resolved. Per the germline V gene, CDR1 is SGDLS and CDR2 is YYNGEE. The CDR3 length is 12 residues. Deletions cut 4 bases from V and 6 bases from J, with 9 bases between.

V is TRBV6-1 and J is TRBJ1-2; D might be TRBD1 (5 bases). The ends were cut back, 2 bases at V and 5 bases at J, with 12 bases in the middle. Germline CDR1 reads MNHNS; CDR2 reads SASEGT. This CDR3 comprises 14 residues. The CDR3 nucleotides are TGTGCCAGCAGTGAATTAGGGGCAGGGTATGGCTACACCTTC. It translates to CASSELGAGYGYTF.

This chain uses TRBV9 with TRBJ2-5, with 8 bases matching TRBD1. Germline-derived CDR1 and CDR2 are SGDLS and YYNGEE. J was trimmed by 5 bases and V by 0 bases; bases with no gene match: 6. The CDR3 runs to 15 residues. This CDR3 is CASSVEGQGMETQYF. The CDR3 region has the DNA TGTGCCAGCAGCGTAGAAGGACAGGGTATGGAGACCCAGTACTTC.

The chain is built from TRBV19 and TRBJ1-2, with no clear D. V was clipped by 3 bases and J by 4 bases, with 12 bases between them. The CDR3 consists of 14 residues. Germline-derived CDR1 and CDR2 are LNHDA and SQIVND (reference sequence). The chain's CDR3 is CASSMVGVRYGYTF. Written as DNA, the CDR3 is TGTGCCAGTAGTATGGTTGGGGTCCGCTATGGCTACACCTTC.

The table lists this clone with a few counts. J is TRBJ2-1 and V is TRBV5-5, with TRBD1 as a possible D gene (6 bases). Germline V CDR1 and CDR2: SGHKS, YYEKEE (reference sequence). This CDR3 contains 17 residues. Trimming pared 4 bases from V and 2 bases from J, leaving 19 bases between. CDR3 sequence: CASSPSEGHPTYNEQFF. CDR3 DNA sequence: TGTGCCAGCAGCCCGTCCGAGGGACATCCCACCTACAATGAGCAGTTCTTC.

The chain carries TRBV9 and TRBJ1-1, with D perhaps TRBD1 (6 bases). V was cut by 6 bases and J by 7 bases, with 22 bases left in between. CDR1 SGDLS and CDR2 YYNGEE come from the germline V gene. CDR3 length: 15 amino acids. The CDR3 sequence: CASILVGGLGVEAFF. CDR3 bases: TGTGCCAGCATCTTGGTGGGGGGGCTAGGAGTTGAAGCTTTCTTT.